This T cell receptor (beta chain) is from a study of T cell responses to AZD1222 COVID-19 vaccine. Regarding the study as a whole: Only 5 to 7 AZD1222 recipients were seropositive at baseline. Repertoires were collected only later (after the peak T cell response had occurred). CD4 TCRs associated with vaccination spanned spike, dominating at 160-218 and 743-854.

Some clones are missing from TCRdb's copy, which holds only in-frame ones; the method was immunoSEQ multiplex PCR. The table shows approximately 98,000 clones, with about 86% occurring only once. The germline gives CDR1 KGHSH, CDR2 LQKENI. The CDR3 has 17 residues. With 0 bases removed from V and 8 bases from J, the gap between germline ends came to 17 bases. A note on this clone: Antigen unknown.

This receptor was obtained from an adult in good health. This chain joins TRBV18 and TRBJ1-6; D is ambiguous. This specimen was peripheral blood, taken on day 0 of AZD1222 vaccination. The DNA of the CDR3 is TGTGCCAGCTCACCACCGGTGGGAGGGCTTGGTGATTCACCCCTCCACTTT. Amino acid sequence: CASSPPVGGLGDSPLHF.